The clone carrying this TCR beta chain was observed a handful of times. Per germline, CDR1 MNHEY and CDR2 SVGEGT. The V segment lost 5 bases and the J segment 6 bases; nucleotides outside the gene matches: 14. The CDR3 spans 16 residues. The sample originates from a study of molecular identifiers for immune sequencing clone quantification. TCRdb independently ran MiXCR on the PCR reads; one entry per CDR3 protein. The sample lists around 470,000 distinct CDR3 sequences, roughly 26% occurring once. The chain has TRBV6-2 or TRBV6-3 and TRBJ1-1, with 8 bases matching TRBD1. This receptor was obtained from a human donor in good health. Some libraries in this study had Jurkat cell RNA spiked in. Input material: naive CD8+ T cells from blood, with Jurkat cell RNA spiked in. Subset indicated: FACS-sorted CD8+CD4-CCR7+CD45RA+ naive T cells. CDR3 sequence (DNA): TGTGCCAGCAGTGCACCCTTCGGGCAGGGGGCTCCTGAAGCTTTCTTT. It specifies CASSAPFGQGAPEAFF.